These T cell receptor beta chains were read from a single sample in a study of metastatic and nonmetastatic thyroid tumors. TCRdb re-analyzed the PCR reads through MiXCR. The profile covers more than 10,000 clones, with 20% to 25% appearing a single time and 3.6% taken by the ten largest. Input material: blood. All receptors derive from a female donor with papillary thyroid cancer or a benign thyroid nodule (not recorded which). Some clones in this sample may be carry-over from other donors' samples. The conserved cysteine and the conserved F or W are not part of the CDR3 here. The order of the fields is D gene, CDR3 length, J gene, V gene, CDR3 protein. A D gene is named only where the DNA matches it firmly.

- 13 TRBJ1-2 TRBV19 ASSTDRFGGYGYT
- 10 TRBJ2-5 TRBV7-3 ASSLNGETQY
- 12 TRBJ2-3 TRBV20-1 SAREDRITDTQY
- 12 TRBJ1-1 TRBV28 ASSSLLRTNPAF
TRBD1 12 TRBJ1-2 TRBV27 ASSLQGDSYGYT
- 9 TRBJ2-7 TRBV6-1 ASSRTNEQY
TRBD1 12 TRBJ1-6 TRBV2 ACSVGTGSSPLH
TRBD1 12 TRBJ2-7 TRBV28 ASSLGQVTYEQY
TRBD1 13 TRBJ1-2 TRBV6-1 VRSPQDRGLGGYT
TRBD2 14 TRBJ2-1 TRBV6-1 ASEKGGTSGRGQQF
- 10 TRBJ2-7 TRBV3-1 ASSQASSEQY